Listed below are T cell receptor beta chains from one sample, sequenced in a study of blood T cell repertoires in COVID-19. Generated by immunoSEQ multiplex PCR, the TCRdb table keeps only in-frame clones and is missing some. The data hold around 100,000 clones, with about 90% observed a single time. The sequenced sample was peripheral blood. The receptors here all came from a man aged 30 to 45 in a cohort sampled during active COVID-19. Both conserved end residues are part of each CDR3. The D gene is left open where the match is weak. The size of a clone is reported for some rows only, either as once, few or many, or as a class for expanded clones.

TRBJ2-3 TRBV21-1 . once CASSRGGTSSTDTQYF TGTGCCAGCAGCAGAGGGGGAACGAGTAGCACAGATACGCAGTATTTT
TRBJ2-3 TRBV5-1 . . CASSLEQFGLSGDTQYF TGCGCCAGCAGCTTGGAGCAGTTTGGCCTGTCGGGTGATACGCAGTATTTT
TRBJ1-4 TRBV6-6 . few CASSPSGGRWSIGKLFF TGTGCCAGCAGTCCAAGCGGAGGACGGTGGTCCATCGGGAAACTGTTTTTT
TRBJ2-1 TRBV19 TRBD1 once CASSIDRGPYNEQFF TGTGCCAGTAGCATAGACAGGGGGCCCTACAATGAGCAGTTCTTC
TRBJ2-7 TRBV19 . . CASSIDRRGNEQYF TGTGCCAGTAGTATAGATCGTAGGGGGAACGAGCAGTACTTC
TRBJ2-7 TRBV5-5 . . CASSPGDTGYEQYF TGTGCCAGCAGCCCCGGGGACACGGGCTACGAGCAGTACTTC
TRBJ2-1 TRBV7-2 . . CASSLDRASYNEQFF TGTGCCAGCAGCTTAGACAGGGCCTCCTACAATGAGCAGTTCTTC
TRBJ1-4 TRBV19 . . CASNPVGRNEKLFF TGTGCCAGTAACCCCGTTGGGCGTAATGAAAAACTGTTTTTT
TRBJ2-1 TRBV27 TRBD2 . CASSSLGGNPLDEQFF TGTGCCAGCAGTTCCCTCGGGGGGAACCCACTCGATGAGCAGTTCTTC
TRBJ1-1 TRBV11-2 TRBD1 . CASSPGDRRTNTEAFF TGTGCCAGCAGCCCCGGGGACAGGCGAACGAACACTGAAGCTTTCTTT
TRBJ2-3 TRBV9 . . CASSVAVDTQYF TGTGCCAGCAGCGTAGCTGTCGATACGCAGTATTTT
TRBJ1-2 TRBV7-9 . medium-sized CASSGSDRPGYGYTF TGTGCCAGCAGCGGAAGCGACAGGCCGGGCTATGGCTACACCTTC
TRBJ2-7 TRBV7-3 . . CASSFEEYEQYF TGTGCCAGCAGCTTCGAAGAGTACGAGCAGTACTTC
TRBJ1-3 TRBV3-1/TRBV3-2 . . CASSHPKRSGNTIYF TGTGCCAGCAGCCACCCCAAGCGGTCTGGAAACACCATATATTTT
TRBJ2-7 TRBV29-1 TRBD2 . CSVGTSGGPAAYEQYF TGCAGCGTCGGGACTAGCGGGGGTCCCGCCGCCTACGAGCAGTACTTC
TRBJ2-1 TRBV7-6 TRBD1 . CASSLGQGRHNEQFF TGTGCCAGCAGCTTGGGACAGGGTCGTCATAATGAGCAGTTCTTC
TRBJ2-7 TRBV27 . . CGTRGASTYEQYF TGTGGCACACGGGGGGCTTCCACCTACGAGCAGTACTTC
TRBJ1-6 TRBV7-2 TRBD1 . CASSPATGIYNSPLHF TGTGCCAGCAGCCCAGCGACAGGGATTTATAATTCACCCCTCCACTTT
TRBJ2-7 TRBV6-6 TRBD1 . CASSDRGYEQYF TGTGCCAGCAGCGACAGGGGCTACGAGCAGTACTTC
TRBJ1-4 TRBV2 . . CASSRATEKLFF TGTGCCAGCAGCAGGGCCACTGAAAAACTGTTTTTT
TRBJ1-6 TRBV7-9 TRBD1 . CASSRQGSSPLHF TGTGCCAGCAGCCGACAGGGAAGTTCACCCCTCCACTTT
TRBJ1-4 TRBV9 . . CASSVSLANEKLFF TGTGCCAGCAGCGTCTCACTCGCGAATGAAAAACTGTTTTTT
TRBJ2-7 TRBV6-5 . . CASSTGHKGFEQYF TGTGCCAGCAGCACGGGACATAAAGGTTTCGAGCAGTACTTC
TRBJ2-3 TRBV13 . . CASSLMGPDTQYF TGTGCCAGCAGCTTAATGGGGCCAGATACGCAGTATTTT
TRBJ1-4 TRBV3-1/TRBV3-2 . . CASSPPEGSGEKLFF TGTGCCAGCAGCCCCCCGGAGGGGAGCGGTGAAAAACTGTTTTTT
TRBJ2-1 TRBV7-7 . . CASSPRASAEQFF TGTGCCAGCAGCCCCCGGGCTAGCGCTGAGCAGTTCTTC
TRBJ1-2 TRBV6-1 TRBD1 . CASSERQGATIGGYTF TGTGCCAGCAGTGAAAGACAGGGGGCCACGATAGGTGGCTACACCTTC
TRBJ1-2 TRBV6-4 . . CASSGRGGYTF TGTGCCAGCAGCGGTCGCGGTGGCTACACCTTC
TRBJ2-2 TRBV5-8 TRBD2 . CASSLFLGTGGPDTGELFF TGTGCCAGCAGCTTGTTTCTTGGGACGGGGGGGCCAGACACCGGGGAGCTGTTTTTT
TRBJ2-7 TRBV30 . . CAWSYSYEQYF TGTGCCTGGAGTTACAGCTACGAGCAGTACTTC
TRBJ1-2 TRBV19 TRBD1 . CASSIPLGQGLYGYTF TGTGCCAGTAGTATCCCGTTGGGACAGGGCCTATATGGCTACACCTTC
TRBJ2-1 TRBV28 TRBD2 . CASSPLSGGTYNEQFF TGTGCCAGCAGTCCATTAAGCGGGGGTACTTACAATGAGCAGTTCTTC
TRBJ1-4 TRBV18 TRBD1 . CASLDRVNEKLFF TGTGCCAGCCTCGACAGGGTTAATGAAAAACTGTTTTTT
TRBJ1-5 TRBV7-2 . once CASSPGHQNQPQHF TGTGCCAGCAGCCCGGGACACCAGAACCAGCCCCAGCATTTT
TRBJ2-3 TRBV5-6 . . CASSVGIQGRTDTQYF TGTGCCAGCAGCGTAGGGATACAGGGACGCACAGATACGCAGTATTTT
TRBJ1-4 TRBV6-5 TRBD1 . CASSYLTGTGIEKLFF TGTGCCAGCAGTTACCTAACCGGGACAGGGATTGAAAAACTGTTTTTT
TRBJ2-1 TRBV9 TRBD1 . CASSVDSGTGEQFF TGTGCCAGCAGCGTAGATTCTGGGACAGGCGAGCAGTTCTTC
TRBJ2-1 TRBV5-8 . . CASSFAGSYNEQFF TGTGCCAGCAGCTTTGCGGGATCTTACAATGAGCAGTTCTTC
TRBJ2-3 TRBV5-4 TRBD1 . CASSTGQGRGTDTQYF TGTGCCAGCAGCACGGGACAGGGTAGGGGCACAGATACGCAGTATTTT
TRBJ1-1 TRBV2 . . CASSDPRRTEAFF TGTGCCAGCAGTGACCCCCGGAGGACTGAAGCTTTCTTT
TRBJ1-2 TRBV7-2 . . CASSLTPGNGGYTF TGTGCCAGCAGCTTAACCCCAGGGAACGGTGGCTACACCTTC
TRBJ2-3 TRBV30 TRBD2 . CASTRLAGTTDTQYF TGTGCCTCAACCCGACTAGCGGGGACTACAGATACGCAGTATTTT
TRBJ1-2 TRBV4-1 . . CASSQSGMSANYGYTF TGCGCCAGCAGCCAATCGGGTATGTCGGCTAACTATGGCTACACCTTC
TRBJ1-1 TRBV4-1 TRBD1 . CASSQVTGDVNTEAFF TGCGCCAGCAGCCAAGTAACAGGGGATGTGAACACTGAAGCTTTCTTT
TRBJ1-1 TRBV4-2 TRBD1 . CASSQDGGWQGAGYTEAFF TGTGCCAGCAGCCAAGATGGGGGTTGGCAGGGGGCCGGGTACACTGAAGCTTTCTTT
TRBJ2-5 TRBV10-1 . . CASRRAWEEETQYF TGCGCCAGCAGGAGGGCCTGGGAGGAAGAGACCCAGTACTTC
TRBJ2-7 TRBV4-2 . few CASSHSYEQYF TGTGCCAGCAGCCACAGCTACGAGCAGTACTTC
TRBJ2-2 TRBV2 TRBD1 . CASKDRVRTPGELFF TGTGCCAGCAAGGACAGGGTGAGAACACCTGGGGAGCTGTTTTTT